The T cell receptor beta chain under discussion was sequenced for a study of blood T cell repertoires in COVID-19. Germline lookup yields CDR1 SGHRS and CDR2 YFSETQ. V gave up 0 bases and J gave up 1 base, with 7 bases separating them. The CDR3 totals 14 residues. Sequencing used immunoSEQ multiplex PCR; TCRdb keeps in-frame clones, though not all of them. In the table there are hundreds of thousands of clones, 80% to 90% of which are singletons. The receptor was isolated from a man aged 25-45 years who had recovered from COVID-19. The sequencing input was PBMCs or T cells enriched from blood (not recorded which). The rearrangement uses TRBV5-1 and TRBJ1-2, with D possibly matching TRBD1 (5 bases). The CDR3 loop reads CASSLGQINYGYTF. In DNA, the CDR3 is TGCGCCAGCAGCTTGGGACAGATTAACTATGGCTACACCTTC.